The sequence of this T cell receptor beta chain was determined in a study of T cells in Graves' hyperthyroidism and ophthalmopathy. General observations from the study: Ophthalmopathy, as predicted by the model, came a median approximately 6.5 months after the prediction. Blood samples included most of the expanded thyroid clonotypes exceeding 0.001.

This clonotype came up many times. The antigen remains unidentified. This CDR3 contains 15 residues. Trimming took off 7 bases at V and 0 bases at J, with 15 bases between the two ends. Exclusion followed for patients with uncontrolled infection, other autoimmune disease, pregnancy or lactation. Amplified regions were TCR beta CDR3 sequences from RNA transcripts. TCR CDR3 regions were first amplified by RT-PCR with HTBI primers. TCRdb fed the multiplex PCR reads into MiXCR, producing one record per CDR3 protein. Of roughly 530,000 distinct CDR3 sequences in the sample, under 20% are singletons; the top ten hold 17%.

The rearrangement joins TRBV12-3 or TRBV12-4 to TRBJ1-1; D call uncertain. The clonotype was recovered from a young woman with Graves' ophthalmopathy. Material: blood. Here the CDR3 DNA reads TGTGCCAGCACCCAGCAAGGTGTGCTGAACACTGAAGCTTTCTTT. It encodes CASTQQGVLNTEAFF.